The TCR beta chain under discussion was sequenced for a study of T cell changes during pregnancy in multiple sclerosis. Data came from immunoSEQ multiplex PCR; TCRdb stores just in-frame clones and leaves some out. The data hold some 45,000 clones, with nearly 90% observed a single time. Germline V gene sequence: CDR1 SGHTA, CDR2 FQGNSA. Deletions cut 1 base from V and 3 bases from J, with 6 bases between. The CDR3 is 13 residues long. The clonotype originates from a female donor with multiple sclerosis, enrolled in a pregnancy study. The V call is TRBV7-2, the J call TRBJ1-2, with a possible D match to TRBD1 (6 bases). The sequencing here drew on CD4+ T cells from peripheral blood mononuclear cells, taken after pregnancy. CDR3 residues: CASSLGTDYGYTF. The CDR3 DNA reads as TGTGCCAGCAGCTTAGGGACAGACTATGGCTACACCTTC.